This T cell receptor beta chain came from a study of T cell responses to AZD1222 COVID-19 vaccine (TCRdb year 2021). For the study in its entirety: TCR sequencing covered fewer than 250 trial participants: approximately 200 given two doses of AZD1222 and 26 given two doses of MenACWY control vaccine. Enrollment into the trials was organized by age into subgroups of 18-55, 56-69 and 70-plus years, and those subgroups contained roughly 150, 30 and 60 TCR-sequenced participants, respectively. General findings and caveats noted by the study authors: Participants were mostly white British, with more females than males. The authors suggested clonal diversity may have been underestimated. The whole spike protein was spanned by vaccine-associated CD4 TCRs, and dominant responses were seen in regions 160-218 and 743-854. The 56-69-year group was small, and its depth increase did not reach significance, likely because of low power. Spike-specific TCR breadth and depth rose significantly after two AZD1222 doses compared with day 0 and with MenACWY recipients. No day 14 peak-response samples were available, so repertoires were characterized only after the peak T cell response. Reportedly, close to half of the unique spike-specific TCRs recognized epitopes lying outside the regions that are mutated in the B.1.351 and B.1.1.7 variants. Conclusions about previously exposed vaccinees are limited because only a handful of AZD1222 recipients were SARS-CoV-2 seropositive at baseline.

The CDR3 regions of human TCRbeta chains were analyzed by immunosequencing. The original pipeline was this. TCRs in the repertoires were matched against a reference library of SARS-CoV-2-specific TCRs that had been generated with the MIRA antigen-specificity platform. Breadth was defined as the fraction of unique TCRs that were SARS-CoV-2-associated, and depth was defined as the fraction of total T cells that were SARS-CoV-2-associated. Each spike-specific TCR was assigned to its reactive spike region and to a CD4 or CD8 class using the MIRA data. Log10-transformed breadth and depth values were compared by one-way ANOVA with Sidak's multiple comparisons tests. Drawn from immuneACCESS, this table holds only the in-frame rearrangements with V and J called that TCRdb kept. Clones are partly lost; checked studies trace under half to an unresolved V gene and leave the rest unexplained. That table furnishes V, J and clone size, whereas the DNA furnished D and trimming. This sample is represented by over 85,000 clones; roughly 89% of them were singletons. The ten largest make up more than 2% of the sample.

Read against the paper, the sample's time point label means: about 28 days (+/-7) after the second vaccine dose. AZD1222 recipients whose second dose came at about 4 weeks and those whose second dose came at about 12 weeks were combined into one group, since spike-specific TCR depth and breadth did not differ between the two schedules. Vaccinee samples came from UK trials COV001 and COV002, including a single-blind randomized controlled phase 2/3 trial of AZD1222 (ChAdOx1 nCoV-19) in healthy adults. For TCRbeta chain sequencing, PBMC samples from trial participants were taken at day 0 and at day 28 after the second dose. The CDR3, cysteine through phenylalanine, is 16 amino acids long. CDR3 DNA is the only sequence kept; it has 48 bases, read in frame from the first base. Relative to germline, V is 4 bases shorter and J is 2 bases shorter, with 14 bases between their ends. As encoded in the germline V gene, CDR1 is ENHRY while CDR2 is SYGVKD.

As concerns this clone: The target of this receptor is not known. Base qualities are not provided; no much larger clone lies one nucleotide away.

This sequence was found in an adult who received the AZD1222 COVID-19 vaccine. The sample in question was peripheral blood, obtained 28 days after the second AZD1222 dose. The chain couples TRBV10-3 to TRBJ2-2, with a weak D call of TRBD1 (6 bases match). The nucleotide sequence reads TGTGCCATCAGTGGATCAGGACAGTACAACACCGGGGAGCTGTTTTTT. This gives the protein CAISGSGQYNTGELFF.